The T cell receptor (beta chain) described here comes from a study of blood T cell repertoires in COVID-19. This CDR3 is built from 14 residues. With 5 bases clipped from V and 2 bases from J, the junction kept 0 bases outside the gene matches. CDR1 and CDR2 from the germline V gene are MNHEY and SVGAGI. Data came from immunoSEQ multiplex PCR; TCRdb stores just in-frame clones and leaves some out. The sample lists about 100,000 clones, 80% occurring once. The sequencing input was peripheral blood. The sequence was obtained from a man aged 50 to 60 who had recovered from COVID-19. The rearrangement uses TRBV6-5 and TRBJ2-1; 10 bases fit TRBD2. In DNA, the CDR3 is TGTGCCAGCAGTCTAGCGGGGGCCTACAATGAGCAGTTCTTC. Its protein is CASSLAGAYNEQFF.